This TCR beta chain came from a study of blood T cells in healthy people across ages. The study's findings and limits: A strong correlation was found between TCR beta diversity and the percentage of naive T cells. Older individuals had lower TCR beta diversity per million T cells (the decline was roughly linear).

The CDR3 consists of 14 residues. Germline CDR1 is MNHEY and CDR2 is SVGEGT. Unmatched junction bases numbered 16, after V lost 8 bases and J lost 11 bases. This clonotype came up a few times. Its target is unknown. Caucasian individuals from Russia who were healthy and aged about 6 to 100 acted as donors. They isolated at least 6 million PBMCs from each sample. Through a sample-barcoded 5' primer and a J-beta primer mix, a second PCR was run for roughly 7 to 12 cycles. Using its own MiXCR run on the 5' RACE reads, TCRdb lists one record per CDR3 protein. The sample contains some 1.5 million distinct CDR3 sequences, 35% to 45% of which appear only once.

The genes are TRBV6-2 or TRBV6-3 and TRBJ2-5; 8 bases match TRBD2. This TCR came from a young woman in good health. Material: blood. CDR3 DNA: TGTGCCAGCTACTCCCGAGCGGGAGCAGGGGAGCAGTACTTC. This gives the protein CASYSRAGAGEQYF.